The rows below give T cell receptor beta chains drawn from one sample of a study of T-cell memory formation after mild COVID-19. TCRdb used MiXCR to reprocess the 5' RACE reads, holding one entry per CDR3 protein. The data contain under 700,000 distinct CDR3 sequences, 20% of them singletons. Input material: PBMCs or a T cell subset sorted from them (not recorded which). These receptors originate from an adult woman who had mild COVID-19 (a few samples of this study predate the infection). Cell type and time point are not known. CDR3s include the opening cysteine and the closing phenylalanine or tryptophan. Expanded clones get a size class; other rows say once, few or many, or leave the size out.

TRBJ2-1	-	TRBV4-1	CASSHFGRDNEQFF
TRBJ1-1	few	TRBV11-2	CASSLLWGLGTEAFF
TRBJ1-1	few	TRBV5-1	CASRAGTGRSPTEAFF
TRBJ1-1	few	TRBV12-3/TRBV12-4	CASSSKQVNTEAFF
TRBJ2-7	few	TRBV9	CASSSPQGAEQYF
TRBJ2-4	few	TRBV11-2	CASSLDKNIQYF
TRBJ1-2	-	TRBV27	CASRRVDGYYGYTF
TRBJ1-2	few	TRBV6-1	CASRDRGRGYTF
TRBJ2-1	-	TRBV7-8	CASSLAAGDYNEQFF
TRBJ1-1	few	TRBV5-1	CASNGGNTEAFF
TRBJ1-2	few	TRBV9	CASSVGRQGIYGYTF
TRBJ2-5	-	TRBV2	CASSEYRRGFGETQYF
TRBJ2-7	many	TRBV7-9	CASSLSADYEQYF
TRBJ2-5	-	TRBV5-1	CASSLAGTSAQYF
TRBJ2-1	few	TRBV5-1	CASSTRDSSSYNEQFF
TRBJ2-2	-	TRBV3-1	CASSQAGALNTGELFF
TRBJ2-2	-	TRBV7-8	CASSSARRTGELFF
TRBJ2-1	many	TRBV12-3/TRBV12-4	CASSLSTREQFF
TRBJ2-3	-	TRBV6-1	CASSETRDTQYF
TRBJ2-1	-	TRBV12-3/TRBV12-4	CASSFGRRGYNEQFF
TRBJ2-3	few	TRBV7-2	CASSFSGGAEDTQYF
TRBJ1-1	-	TRBV20-1	CSARGGQDGGTEAFF
TRBJ2-7	many	TRBV6-6	CASSFPGGYEQYF
TRBJ1-2	few	TRBV2	CASSPQREIYGYTF
TRBJ1-2	-	TRBV7-9	CASSSSDRGHRYTF
TRBJ2-1	-	TRBV20-1	CSARDRSGSSYNEQFF
TRBJ2-3	-	TRBV24-1	CATSDGGHTSTDTQYF
TRBJ1-1	-	TRBV6-2/TRBV6-3	CASSYERLNTEAFF
TRBJ1-6	-	TRBV3-1	CASSQGHPPLHF
TRBJ2-3	-	TRBV20-1	CSARDSLGAPDTQYF
TRBJ2-1	many	TRBV7-3	CASSLIGQGYNEQFF
TRBJ1-6	-	TRBV6-5	CASSYGPVNSPLHF
TRBJ2-7	-	TRBV7-9	CASSSGLAREQYF